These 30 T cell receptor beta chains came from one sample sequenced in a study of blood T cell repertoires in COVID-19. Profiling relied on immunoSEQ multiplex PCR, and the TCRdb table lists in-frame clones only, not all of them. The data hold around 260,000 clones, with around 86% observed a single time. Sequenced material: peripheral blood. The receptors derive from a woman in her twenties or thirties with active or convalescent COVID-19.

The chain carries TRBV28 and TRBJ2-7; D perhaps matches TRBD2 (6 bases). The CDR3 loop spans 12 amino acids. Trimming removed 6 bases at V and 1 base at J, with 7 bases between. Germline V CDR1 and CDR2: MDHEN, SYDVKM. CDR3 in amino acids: CASSGGSYEQYF. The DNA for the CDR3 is TGTGCCAGCAGCGGGGGTTCCTACGAGCAGTACTTC. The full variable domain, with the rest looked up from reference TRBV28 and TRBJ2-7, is DVKVTQSSRYLVKRTGEKVFLECVQDMDHENMFWYRQDPGLGLRLIYFSYDVKMKEKGDIPEGYSVSREKKERFSLILESASTNQTSMYLCASSGGSYEQYFGPGTRLTVT.

CDR3 bases: TGTGCCAGCAGTGAATCTTTTAATGAAAAACTGTTTTTT. It yields the protein CASSESFNEKLFF. The V call is TRBV6-1, the J call TRBJ1-4; the D is unclear. The CDR3 sequence is 13 residues long. Germline V gene lookup returns CDR1 MNHNS and CDR2 SASEGT. V dropped 2 bases and J dropped 4 bases, with 5 bases sitting between them.

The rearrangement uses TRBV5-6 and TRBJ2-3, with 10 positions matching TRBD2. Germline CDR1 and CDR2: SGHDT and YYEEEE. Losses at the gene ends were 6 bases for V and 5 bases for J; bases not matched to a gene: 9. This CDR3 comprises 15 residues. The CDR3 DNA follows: TGTGCCAGCACCCCCGGACTAGCGGACCAAGATACGCAGTATTTT. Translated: CASTPGLADQDTQYF.

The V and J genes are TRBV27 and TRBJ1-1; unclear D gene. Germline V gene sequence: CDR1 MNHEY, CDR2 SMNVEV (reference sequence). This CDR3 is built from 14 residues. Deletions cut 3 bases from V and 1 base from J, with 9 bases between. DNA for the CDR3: TGTGCCAGCAGTTTCCATACAGCGAACACTGAAGCTTTCTTT. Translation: CASSFHTANTEAFF.

The CDR3 loop reads CAWNRDRGGDTQYF. The CDR3 nucleotides read TGTGCCTGGAACCGGGACAGGGGTGGAGATACGCAGTATTTT. The chain carries TRBV30 and TRBJ2-3, with TRBD1 matching over 10 bases. Germline V gives CDR1 GTSNPN, CDR2 SVGIG (reference sequence). The CDR3 has 14 amino acids. V trimming: 4 bases; J trimming: 5 bases; junction bases outside the gene matches: 6.

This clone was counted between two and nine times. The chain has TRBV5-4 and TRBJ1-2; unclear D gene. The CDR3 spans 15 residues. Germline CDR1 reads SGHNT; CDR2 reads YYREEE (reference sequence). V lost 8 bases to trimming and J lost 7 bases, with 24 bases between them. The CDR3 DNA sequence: TGTGCCAGTTCCCCGGGTCCAACGGCGGCGAGTGGCTACACCTTC. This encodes CASSPGPTAASGYTF.

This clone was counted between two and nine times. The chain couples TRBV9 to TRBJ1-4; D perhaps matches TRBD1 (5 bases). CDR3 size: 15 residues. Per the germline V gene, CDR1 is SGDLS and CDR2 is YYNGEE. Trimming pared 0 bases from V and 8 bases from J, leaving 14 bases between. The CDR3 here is CASSVGQGLREKLFF. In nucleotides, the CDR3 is TGTGCCAGCAGCGTAGGGCAGGGCCTACGGGAAAAACTGTTTTTT.

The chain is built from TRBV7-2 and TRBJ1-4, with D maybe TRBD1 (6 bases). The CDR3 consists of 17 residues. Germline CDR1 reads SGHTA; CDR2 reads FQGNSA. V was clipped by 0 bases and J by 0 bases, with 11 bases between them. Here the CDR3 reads CASSLAATGTTNEKLFF. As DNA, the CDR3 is TGTGCCAGCAGCTTAGCAGCCACAGGGACAACTAATGAAAAACTGTTTTTT.

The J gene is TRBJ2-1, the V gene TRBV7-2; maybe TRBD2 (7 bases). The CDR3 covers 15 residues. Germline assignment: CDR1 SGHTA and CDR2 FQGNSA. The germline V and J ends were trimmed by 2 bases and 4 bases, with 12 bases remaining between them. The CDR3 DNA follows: TGTGCCAGCAGCTTAAGGGGGGGAGGATACAATGAGCAGTTCTTC. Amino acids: CASSLRGGGYNEQFF.

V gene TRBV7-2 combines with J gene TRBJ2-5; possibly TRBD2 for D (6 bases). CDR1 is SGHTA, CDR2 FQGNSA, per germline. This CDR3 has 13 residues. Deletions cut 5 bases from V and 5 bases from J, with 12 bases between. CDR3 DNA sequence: TGTGCCAGCAGCCGGAGGGCGAGGGAGACCCAGTACTTC. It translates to CASSRRARETQYF.

In DNA, the CDR3 is TGTGCCAGCGGGACTAGCGCGTCCTACGAGCAGTACTTC. Its protein product is CASGTSASYEQYF. The chain links TRBV12-3 or TRBV12-4 to TRBJ2-7; 10 bases are shared with TRBD2. J was trimmed by 1 base and V by 8 bases; bases with no gene match: 2. The CDR3 is 13 residues long.

CDR3: CASRSRGVVAPLHF. The CDR3 DNA reads as TGTGCCAGCCGCTCACGGGGGGTCGTAGCACCCCTCCACTTT. The chain employs TRBV7-2 and TRBJ1-6; perhaps TRBD1 as D (5 bases). With 8 bases removed from V and 11 bases from J, the gap between germline ends came to 19 bases. The CDR3 loop spans 14 amino acids. CDR1 is SGHTA, CDR2 FQGNSA, per germline.

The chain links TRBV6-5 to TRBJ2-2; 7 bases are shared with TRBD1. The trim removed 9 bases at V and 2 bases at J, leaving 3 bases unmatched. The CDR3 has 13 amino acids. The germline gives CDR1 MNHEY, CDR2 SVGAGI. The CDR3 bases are TGTGCCAGTCGACAGGGTAACACCGGGGAGCTGTTTTTT. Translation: CASRQGNTGELFF.

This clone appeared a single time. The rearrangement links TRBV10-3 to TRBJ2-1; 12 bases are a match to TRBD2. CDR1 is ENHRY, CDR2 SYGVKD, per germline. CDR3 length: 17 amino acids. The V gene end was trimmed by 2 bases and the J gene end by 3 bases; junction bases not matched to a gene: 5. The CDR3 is CAISERGLAGSYNEQFF. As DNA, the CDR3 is TGTGCCATCAGTGAGAGAGGACTAGCGGGGAGCTACAATGAGCAGTTCTTC.

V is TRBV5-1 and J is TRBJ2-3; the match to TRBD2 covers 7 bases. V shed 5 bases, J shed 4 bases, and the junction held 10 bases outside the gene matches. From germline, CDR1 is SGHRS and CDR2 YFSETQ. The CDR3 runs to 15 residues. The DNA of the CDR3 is TGCGCCAGCAGTAACGTCGGGGGGATGTCAGATACGCAGTATTTT. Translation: CASSNVGGMSDTQYF.

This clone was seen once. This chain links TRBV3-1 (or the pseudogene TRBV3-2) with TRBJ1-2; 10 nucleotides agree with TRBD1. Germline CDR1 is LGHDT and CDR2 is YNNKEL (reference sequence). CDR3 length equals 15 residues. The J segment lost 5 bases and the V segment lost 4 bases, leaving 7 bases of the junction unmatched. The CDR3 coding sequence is TGTGCCAGCAGCCGTGGGACAGGGGCGAAATATGGCTACACCTTC. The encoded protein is CASSRGTGAKYGYTF.

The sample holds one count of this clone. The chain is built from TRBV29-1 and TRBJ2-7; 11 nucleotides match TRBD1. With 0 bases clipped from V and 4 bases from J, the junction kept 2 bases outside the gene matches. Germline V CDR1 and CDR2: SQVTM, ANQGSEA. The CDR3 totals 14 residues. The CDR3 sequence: CSVEDRDRGYEQYF. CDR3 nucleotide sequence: TGCAGCGTTGAAGACAGGGACAGGGGGTACGAGCAGTACTTC.

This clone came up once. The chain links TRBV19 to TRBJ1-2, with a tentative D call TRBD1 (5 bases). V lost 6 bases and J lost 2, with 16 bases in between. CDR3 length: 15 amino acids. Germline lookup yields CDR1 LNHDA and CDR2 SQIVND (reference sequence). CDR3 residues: CASSPAWQGNYGYTF. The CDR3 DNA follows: TGTGCCAGTAGCCCGGCTTGGCAGGGAAACTATGGCTACACCTTC.

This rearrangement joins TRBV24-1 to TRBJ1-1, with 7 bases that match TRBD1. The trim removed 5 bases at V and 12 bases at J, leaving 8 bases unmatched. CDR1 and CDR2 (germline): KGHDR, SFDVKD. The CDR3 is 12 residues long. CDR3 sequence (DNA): TGTGCCACCAGTGGACAGGGCGGGCAAACTTTCTTT. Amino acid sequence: CATSGQGGQTFF.

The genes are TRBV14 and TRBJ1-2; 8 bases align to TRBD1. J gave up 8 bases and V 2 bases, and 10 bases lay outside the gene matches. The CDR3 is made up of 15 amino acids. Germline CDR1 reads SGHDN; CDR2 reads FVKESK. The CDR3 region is CASSQRGAGGAGYTF. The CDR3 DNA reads TGTGCCAGCAGCCAACGAGGAGCAGGGGGCGCCGGCTACACCTTC.

The CDR3, as DNA: TGTGCCAGCAGCCAAGAAACAGGGCCCTCGCATCAGCCCCAGCATTTT. It codes for CASSQETGPSHQPQHF. This chain connects TRBV14 to TRBJ1-5; TRBD1 is a possible D gene (6 bases). Per germline, CDR1 SGHDN and CDR2 FVKESK. Trimming stripped 0 bases from V and 5 bases from J, with 14 bases between. The CDR3 is 16 residues long.

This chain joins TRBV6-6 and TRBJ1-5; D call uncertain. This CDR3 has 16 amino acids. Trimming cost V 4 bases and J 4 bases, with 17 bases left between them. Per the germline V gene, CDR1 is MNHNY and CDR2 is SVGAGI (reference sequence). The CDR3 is CASSFSFRVSNQPQHF. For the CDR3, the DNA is TGTGCCAGCAGTTTTTCTTTCCGGGTCTCAAATCAGCCCCAGCATTTT.

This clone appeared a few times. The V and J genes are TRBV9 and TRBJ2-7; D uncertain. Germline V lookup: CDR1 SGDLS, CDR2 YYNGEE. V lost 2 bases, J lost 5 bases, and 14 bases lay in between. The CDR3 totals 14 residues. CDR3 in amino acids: CASSVDPRIDEQYF. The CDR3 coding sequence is TGTGCCAGCAGCGTCGATCCGAGGATCGACGAGCAGTACTTC.

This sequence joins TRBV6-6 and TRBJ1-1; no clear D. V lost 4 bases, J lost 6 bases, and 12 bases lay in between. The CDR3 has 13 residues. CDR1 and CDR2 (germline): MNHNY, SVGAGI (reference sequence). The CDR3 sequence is CASSSNIIPEAFF. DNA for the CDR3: TGTGCCAGCAGTTCCAACATAATTCCTGAAGCTTTCTTT.

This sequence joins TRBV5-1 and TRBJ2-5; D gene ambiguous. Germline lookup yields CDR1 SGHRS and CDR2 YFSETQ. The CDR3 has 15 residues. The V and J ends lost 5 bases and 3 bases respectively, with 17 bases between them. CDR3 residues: CASRVDPKTKETQYF. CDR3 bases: TGCGCCAGCAGGGTGGATCCCAAAACTAAAGAGACCCAGTACTTC.

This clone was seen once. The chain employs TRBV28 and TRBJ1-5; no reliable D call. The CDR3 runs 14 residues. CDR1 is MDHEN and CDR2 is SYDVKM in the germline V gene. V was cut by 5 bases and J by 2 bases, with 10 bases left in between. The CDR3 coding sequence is TGTGCCAGCAGTCCCCTGAGGGGCAATCAGCCCCAGCATTTT. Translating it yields CASSPLRGNQPQHF.

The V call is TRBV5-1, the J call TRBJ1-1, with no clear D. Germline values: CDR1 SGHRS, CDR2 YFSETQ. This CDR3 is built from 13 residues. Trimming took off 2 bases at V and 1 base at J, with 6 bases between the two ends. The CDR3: CASSFKQNTEAFF. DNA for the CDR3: TGCGCCAGCAGCTTTAAGCAGAACACTGAAGCTTTCTTT.

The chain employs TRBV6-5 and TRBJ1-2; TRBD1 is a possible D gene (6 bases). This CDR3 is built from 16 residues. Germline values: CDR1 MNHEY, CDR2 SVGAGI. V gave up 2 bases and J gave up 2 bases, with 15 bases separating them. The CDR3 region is CASSYGQPPMNYGYTF. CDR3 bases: TGTGCCAGCAGTTACGGACAGCCACCTATGAACTATGGCTACACCTTC.

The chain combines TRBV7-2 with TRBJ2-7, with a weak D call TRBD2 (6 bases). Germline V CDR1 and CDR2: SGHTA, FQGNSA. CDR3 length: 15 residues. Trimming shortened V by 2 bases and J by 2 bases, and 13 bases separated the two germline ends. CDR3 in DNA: TGTGCCAGCAGCTTATCCGGGACTGGAGCCTACGAGCAGTACTTC. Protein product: CASSLSGTGAYEQYF.

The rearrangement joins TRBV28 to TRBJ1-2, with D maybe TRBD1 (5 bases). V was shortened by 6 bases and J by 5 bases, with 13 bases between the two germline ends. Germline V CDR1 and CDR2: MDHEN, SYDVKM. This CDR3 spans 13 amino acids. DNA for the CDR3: TGTGCCAGCAGATCGACGGGGGAATATGGCTACACCTTC. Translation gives CASRSTGEYGYTF.